What follows are 2 T cell receptor beta chains derived from one specimen sequenced in a study of Ad26.COV2.S vaccination and SARS-CoV-2 variants. Treatment described: roughly 19 received Ad26.COV2.S at low or high dose, single or two shots; about five received placebo; per-sample allocation not given. All samples were drawn on day 63, counting from the first vaccine or placebo injection. Clones were read by immunoSEQ multiplex PCR, and TCRdb kept only the in-frame ones, dropping some. Counted here are hundreds of thousands of clones, 92% occurring once; the ten biggest clones make up more than 1.5%. The input for sequencing was peripheral blood, taken in a trial of Ad26.COV2.S vaccine versus placebo. All receptors derive from a person aged 18-65 years who received the Ad26.COV2.S COVID-19 vaccine or a placebo.

The chain couples TRBV7-2 to TRBJ1-5; 7 bases map to TRBD1. Germline V gives CDR1 SGHTA, CDR2 FQGNSA. CDR3 size: 16 residues. With V trimmed by 1 base and J by 3 bases, 6 bases remained unmatched. The CDR3 sequence is CASSLGTGEANQPQHF. CDR3 coding DNA: TGTGCCAGCAGCTTAGGAACAGGGGAGGCCAATCAGCCCCAGCATTTT. Full variable domain (rest looked up from reference TRBV7-2 and TRBJ1-5): GAGVSQSPSNKVTEKGKDVELRCDPISGHTALYWYRQSLGQGLEFLIYFQGNSAPDKSGLPSDRFSAERTGGSVSTLTIQRTQQEDSAVYLCASSLGTGEANQPQHFGDGTRLSIL.

The chain employs TRBV30 and TRBJ2-6; D ambiguous. The V gene lost 3 bases and the J gene lost 1 base, with 4 bases spanning the gap. Germline V gene lookup returns CDR1 GTSNPN and CDR2 SVGIG (reference sequence). CDR3 length equals 13 residues. DNA for the CDR3: TGTGCCTGGAGGGTTTCTGGGGCCAACGTCCTGACTTTC. This codes for CAWRVSGANVLTF.